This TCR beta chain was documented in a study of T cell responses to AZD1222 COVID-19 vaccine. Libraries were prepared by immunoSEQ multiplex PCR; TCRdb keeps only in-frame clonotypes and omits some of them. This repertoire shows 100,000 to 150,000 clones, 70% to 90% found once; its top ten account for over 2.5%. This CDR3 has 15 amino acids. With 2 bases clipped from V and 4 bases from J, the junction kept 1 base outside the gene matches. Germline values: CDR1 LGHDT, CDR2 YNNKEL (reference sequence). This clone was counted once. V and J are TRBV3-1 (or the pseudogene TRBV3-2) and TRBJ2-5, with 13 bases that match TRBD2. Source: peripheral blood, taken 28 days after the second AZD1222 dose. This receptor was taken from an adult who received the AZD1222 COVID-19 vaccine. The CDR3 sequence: CASSQRTSGGETQYF. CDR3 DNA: TGTGCCAGCAGCCAAAGGACTAGCGGGGGAGAGACCCAGTACTTC.